The sequence of this T cell receptor (beta chain) was determined in a study of shared clonotypes between healthy human individuals. The table came from immunoSEQ multiplex PCR; TCRdb's copy has only in-frame clones and leaves some out. Of 400,000 to 600,000 clones in the sample, 60% to 80% are singletons; the top ten hold approximately 12%. The receptor was isolated from a woman between 40 and 50 years old in good health. Some clones in this sample may be carry-over from other donors' samples. The sample taken for sequencing was PBMCs.

CDR3 in amino acids: CASMGRETSTDTQYF. The CDR3 region has the DNA TGTGCCAGCATGGGACGGGAGACTAGCACAGATACGCAGTATTTT. V usage is TRBV28 and J usage is TRBJ2-3; maybe TRBD2 (6 bases). The CDR3 runs to 15 residues. Germline assignment: CDR1 MDHEN and CDR2 SYDVKM. V was cut by 7 bases and J by 0 bases, with 14 bases left in between. Full variable domain (missing parts from reference TRBV28 and TRBJ2-3): DVKVTQSSRYLVKRTGEKVFLECVQDMDHENMFWYRQDPGLGLRLIYFSYDVKMKEKGDIPEGYSVSREKKERFSLILESASTNQTSMYLCASMGRETSTDTQYFGPGTRLTVL.